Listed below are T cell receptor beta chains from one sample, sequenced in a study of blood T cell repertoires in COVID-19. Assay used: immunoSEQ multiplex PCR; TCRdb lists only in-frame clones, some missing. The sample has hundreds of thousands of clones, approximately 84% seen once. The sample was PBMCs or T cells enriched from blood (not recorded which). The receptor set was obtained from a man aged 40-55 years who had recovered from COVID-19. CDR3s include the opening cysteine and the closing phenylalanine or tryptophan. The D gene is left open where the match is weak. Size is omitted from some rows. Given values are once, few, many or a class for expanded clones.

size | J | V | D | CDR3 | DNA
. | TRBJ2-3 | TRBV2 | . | CASSEWGGASTDTQYF | TGTGCCAGCAGTGAATGGGGGGGGGCTAGCACAGATACGCAGTATTTT
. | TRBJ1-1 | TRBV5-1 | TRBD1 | CASSLASRQGSGNTEAFF | TGCGCCAGCAGCTTGGCTTCGAGACAGGGGTCGGGGAACACTGAAGCTTTCTTT
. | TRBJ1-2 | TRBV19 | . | CASSVTQNYGYTF | TGTGCCAGTAGTGTCACCCAGAACTATGGCTACACCTTC
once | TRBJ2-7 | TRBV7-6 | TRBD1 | CASSSLLRTGELSEQYF | TGTGCCAGCAGCTCGCTACTACGGACAGGGGAGTTAAGCGAGCAGTACTTC
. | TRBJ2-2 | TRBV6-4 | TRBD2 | CASSAQSGGNTGELFF | TGTGCCAGCAGTGCTCAGAGCGGGGGTAACACCGGGGAGCTGTTTTTT
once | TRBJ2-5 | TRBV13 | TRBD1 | CASSLNRGQETQYF | TGTGCCAGCAGCCTCAACAGGGGGCAAGAGACCCAGTACTTC
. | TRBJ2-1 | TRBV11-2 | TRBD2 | CASSPGLGFGGQFF | TGTGCCAGCAGCCCTGGACTAGGATTTGGTGGGCAGTTCTTC
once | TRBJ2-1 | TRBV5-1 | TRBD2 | CASSAGTSGNEQFF | TGCGCCAGCAGTGCTGGGACTAGCGGTAATGAGCAGTTCTTC
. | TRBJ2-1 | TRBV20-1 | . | CSASAGLPLNEQFF | TGCAGTGCTAGTGCGGGACTCCCACTCAATGAGCAGTTCTTC
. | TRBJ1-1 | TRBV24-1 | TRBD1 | CATSDGTGGLNTEAFF | TGTGCCACCAGCGACGGGACAGGGGGCTTGAACACTGAAGCTTTCTTT
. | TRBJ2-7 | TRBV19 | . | CASTRGNRPYEQYF | TGTGCCAGTACCCGAGGGAACCGGCCCTACGAGCAGTACTTC
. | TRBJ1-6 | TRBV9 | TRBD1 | CASSVGDRESPLHF | TGTGCCAGCAGCGTAGGAGACAGGGAATCACCCCTCCACTTT
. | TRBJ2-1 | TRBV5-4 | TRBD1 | CASSWDRADEQFF | TGTGCCAGCAGCTGGGACAGGGCCGATGAGCAGTTCTTC
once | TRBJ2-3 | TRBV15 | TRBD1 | CATSRDRPTDTQYF | TGTGCCACCAGCCGGGACAGGCCCACAGATACGCAGTATTTT